A selection of T cell receptor beta chains follows, all from one sample in a study of cytomegalovirus exposure and HLA in healthy donors. Method: immunoSEQ multiplex PCR; TCRdb's copy keeps in-frame clones and lacks some. The table lists roughly 200,000 clones, roughly 79% of them singletons, with under 2% in the top ten. Specimen: PBMCs. The receptor source for this set is a young man in good health and CMV-seronegative. Each CDR3 is given with its conserved first and last residue. Each record gives: V gene, CDR3 length, D gene, clone size, J gene, CDR3 protein, CDR3 DNA. The D gene is left open where the match is weak. Where a row states a size, it is once, few, many or the class of an expanded clone; other rows omit it.

>TRBV9|15|-|-|TRBJ1-1
CASRDFLQGPTEAFF
TGTGCCAGCAGGGATTTTTTACAGGGACCCACTGAAGCTTTCTTT
>TRBV9|13|TRBD1|-|TRBJ1-1
CASSAQGGAEAFF
TGTGCCAGCAGCGCACAGGGGGGCGCTGAAGCTTTCTTT
>TRBV7-2|13|TRBD1|-|TRBJ1-1
CASRQGGYTEAFF
TGTGCCAGCAGACAGGGGGGGTACACTGAAGCTTTCTTT
>TRBV29-1|13|-|-|TRBJ1-1
CSVDGRGGTEAFF
TGCAGCGTTGACGGCAGGGGTGGCACTGAAGCTTTCTTT
>TRBV27|13|-|-|TRBJ1-5
CASSLDYAQPQHF
TGTGCCAGCAGTTTAGACTATGCCCAGCCCCAGCATTTT
>TRBV15|16|TRBD1|-|TRBJ2-7
CATSRDTAGGADEQYF
TGTGCCACCAGCAGAGATACCGCAGGGGGCGCGGACGAGCAGTACTTC
>TRBV5-5|13|TRBD1|-|TRBJ1-1
CASSPRGRFEAFF
TGTGCCAGCAGCCCCAGGGGGCGGTTTGAAGCTTTCTTT
>TRBV4-2|14|-|-|TRBJ2-1
CASSHTPGVDEQFF
TGTGCCAGCAGCCACACACCAGGGGTCGATGAGCAGTTCTTC
>TRBV6-1|12|TRBD1|-|TRBJ2-7
CASSEDGRGTYF
TGTGCCAGCAGTGAAGACGGCAGGGGGACGTACTTC
>TRBV13|14|-|-|TRBJ1-4
CASSFGQPNEKLFF
TGTGCCAGCAGCTTTGGGCAGCCAAATGAAAAACTGTTTTTT
>TRBV30|15|TRBD1|once|TRBJ1-5
CAWTHRGGFNGPQHF
TGTGCCTGGACCCACAGGGGAGGTTTTAATGGGCCCCAGCATTTT
>TRBV6-4|18|TRBD2|-|TRBJ2-1
CASSDLPSGVSSYNEQFF
TGTGCCAGCAGTGACTTGCCCAGCGGGGTCAGCTCCTACAATGAGCAGTTCTTC
>TRBV18|14|-|-|TRBJ2-7
CASSPLDKTYEQYF
TGTGCCAGCTCACCACTGGACAAAACCTACGAGCAGTACTTC
>TRBV4-1|14|TRBD1|-|TRBJ1-5
CASSQGQGDQPQHF
TGCGCCAGCAGCCAGGGACAGGGAGATCAGCCCCAGCATTTT
>TRBV13|20|TRBD2|-|TRBJ2-7
CASSYTGGGLAGISYYEQYF
TGTGCCAGCAGCTATACAGGGGGGGGACTAGCGGGAATTTCATACTACGAGCAGTACTTC
>TRBV7-9|14|-|-|TRBJ1-5
CASSSPGSNQPQHF
TGTGCCAGCAGCTCCCCAGGAAGCAATCAGCCCCAGCATTTT
>TRBV2|14|TRBD1|-|TRBJ2-7
CASSGQAFKGRQYF
TGTGCCAGCAGCGGACAGGCGTTTAAGGGTAGGCAGTACTTC
>TRBV5-4|14|-|few|TRBJ1-3
CASSFGPGANTIYF
-
>TRBV14|14|TRBD1|-|TRBJ1-2
CASSRTGTGPGYTF
TGTGCCAGCAGCCGAACCGGGACAGGGCCTGGCTACACCTTC
>TRBV7-9|14|TRBD2|-|TRBJ2-5
CASSLGLALETQYF
TGTGCCAGCAGCTTGGGACTAGCCCTAGAGACCCAGTACTTC
>TRBV5-1|16|TRBD2|-|TRBJ2-3
CASSLGTSGATDTQYF
TGCGCCAGCAGCTTGGGGACTAGCGGGGCCACAGATACGCAGTATTTT
>TRBV4-2|16|TRBD2|-|TRBJ2-5
CASSQESPGGSKTQYF
TGTGCCAGCAGCCAAGAGTCCCCGGGAGGGTCGAAGACCCAGTACTTC
>TRBV14|13|-|once|TRBJ1-2
CASSQDSRYGYTF
TGTGCCAGCAGCCAGGACAGCCGCTATGGCTACACCTTC
>TRBV7-6|15|-|-|TRBJ2-1
CASSSSKVSNNEQFF
TGTGCCAGCAGCTCCTCTAAAGTATCAAACAATGAGCAGTTCTTC
>TRBV19|15|-|-|TRBJ1-4
CASSIPEGFNEKLFF
TGTGCCAGTAGTATACCCGAGGGTTTTAATGAAAAACTGTTTTTT
>TRBV19|16|TRBD1|once|TRBJ1-1
CASRRTGGPMNTEAFF
TGTGCCAGTAGGCGGACAGGGGGCCCCATGAACACTGAAGCTTTCTTT
>TRBV10-3|11|-|-|TRBJ1-1
CATGTNTEAFF
TGTGCCACCGGGACAAACACTGAAGCTTTCTTT
>TRBV6-1|17|-|-|TRBJ2-1
CASSEEEAWWQRNEQFF
TGTGCCAGCAGTGAAGAGGAGGCATGGTGGCAGCGCAATGAGCAGTTCTTC
>TRBV9|14|-|-|TRBJ1-1
CASSVRAGNTEAFF
TGTGCCAGCAGCGTACGGGCGGGGAACACTGAAGCTTTCTTT
>TRBV11-2|16|-|few|TRBJ2-1
CASSLAFSGRSHEQFF
TGTGCCAGCAGCTTAGCTTTCTCGGGGAGAAGTCATGAGCAGTTCTTC
>TRBV5-4|14|-|-|TRBJ1-1
CASRTELGNTEASF
TGTGCCAGCAGGACAGAATTGGGGAACACTGAAGCTTCCTTT
>TRBV5-4|16|TRBD2|once|TRBJ2-3
CASSSREGLATDTQYF
TGTGCCAGCAGCTCACGGGAGGGCCTAGCCACAGATACGCAGTATTTT
>TRBV7-9|17|TRBD2|-|TRBJ2-5
CASSRGTSGENQETQYF
TGTGCCAGCAGTAGGGGTACTAGCGGGGAAAACCAAGAGACCCAGTACTTC
>TRBV11-2|12|-|-|TRBJ2-1
CASGSSYNEQFF
TGTGCCAGCGGGAGCTCCTACAATGAGCAGTTCTTC
>TRBV18|14|-|-|TRBJ1-5
CASSPPGTNQPQHF
TGTGCCAGCTCACCACCAGGGACTAATCAGCCCCAGCATTTT
>TRBV11-3|14|-|-|TRBJ1-1
CASSFSGGDTEAFF
TGTGCCAGCAGCTTTTCGGGGGGAGACACTGAAGCTTTCTTT
>TRBV11-3|17|TRBD1|-|TRBJ2-1
CASSSRLGTDSYNEQFF
TGTGCCAGCAGCTCAAGGTTGGGGACAGACTCGTACAATGAGCAGTTCTTC
>TRBV10-3|19|TRBD2|-|TRBJ2-2
CAIIFSACAGVSDTGELFF
TGTGCCATCATTTTTTCGGCCTGTGCGGGAGTAAGCGACACCGGGGAGCTGTTTTTT
>TRBV9|15|TRBD1|-|TRBJ1-5
CASSVEGARDQPQHF
TGTGCCAGCAGCGTAGAGGGGGCTCGTGATCAGCCCCAGCATTTT
>TRBV7-9|18|TRBD2|few|TRBJ2-2
CASSLGTSGRTHTGELFF
TGTGCCAGCAGCTTAGGGACTAGCGGGAGGACACACACCGGGGAGCTGTTTTTT
>TRBV19|14|-|-|TRBJ2-1
CASSSKRQHNEQFF
TGTGCCAGTAGTTCTAAGCGCCAACACAATGAGCAGTTCTTC
>TRBV5-4|13|-|-|TRBJ1-2
CASSLERFYGYTF
TGTGCCAGCAGCTTAGAGCGGTTCTATGGCTACACCTTC
>TRBV7-2|15|TRBD1|-|TRBJ2-7
CASSLFGQGGYEQYF
TGTGCCAGCAGCTTATTTGGACAGGGAGGCTACGAGCAGTACTTC
>TRBV10-2|11|-|once|TRBJ2-7
CASSDAYEQYF
TGCGCCAGCAGTGACGCCTACGAGCAGTACTTC
>TRBV7-6|16|TRBD1|-|TRBJ2-3
CASSLGRTGGTDTQYF
TGTGCCAGCAGCTTAGGGAGGACAGGGGGGACAGATACGCAGTATTTT
>TRBV4-1|17|TRBD1|-|TRBJ2-6
CASSPDRSRSGANVLTF
TGCGCCAGCAGCCCGGACAGGAGCCGCTCTGGGGCCAACGTCCTGACTTTC
>TRBV7-2|15|TRBD1|-|TRBJ1-5
CASSLTGPTNQPQHF
TGTGCCAGCAGCTTGACAGGGCCAACTAATCAGCCCCAGCATTTT